This T cell receptor (beta chain) was sequenced during a study of cytomegalovirus exposure and HLA in healthy donors. The CDR3 loop spans 15 amino acids. Trimming stripped 0 bases from V and 8 bases from J, with 16 bases between. The germline gives CDR1 SGDLS, CDR2 YYNGEE. The assay was immunoSEQ multiplex PCR, and TCRdb's table has in-frame clones only and misses some. This table holds over 200,000 clones, about 91% found once. The chain has TRBV9 and TRBJ2-3, with D perhaps TRBD1 (6 bases). This receptor was identified in a woman aged 18-30 years in good health and CMV-seronegative. The sequenced sample consisted of PBMCs. CDR3: CASSVAGTKGGTQYF. CDR3 coding DNA: TGTGCCAGCAGCGTAGCTGGTACAAAAGGGGGTACGCAGTATTTT.